The 29 T cell receptor beta chains presented below share a single source sample, sequenced in a study of blood T cell repertoires in COVID-19. The method was immunoSEQ multiplex PCR; TCRdb's version includes in-frame clones alone and lacks a portion of them. Among tens of thousands of clones listed, 87% were seen once. Sequences were obtained from peripheral blood. Receptors were obtained from a human donor with active COVID-19. The donor label of this sample is uncertain.

V gene TRBV7-9 combines with J gene TRBJ1-2; D call uncertain. V was clipped by 1 base and J by 4 bases, with 13 bases between them. The germline V gene encodes CDR1 SEHNR and CDR2 FQNEAQ (reference sequence). The CDR3 is made up of 15 amino acids. The DNA for the CDR3 is TGTGCCAGCAGCTTAGGCGGCGGATCGACCTATGGCTACACCTTC. Its protein product is CASSLGGGSTYGYTF.

This chain links TRBV7-9 with TRBJ2-5; 9 bases are shared with TRBD1. Trimming took 4 bases from V and 5 from J; bases not matched to a gene: 5. The CDR3 covers 14 residues. Germline V gene sequence: CDR1 SEHNR, CDR2 FQNEAQ (reference sequence). The CDR3 DNA reads as TGTGCCAGCAGCTCGGGACAGGGCGAGGAGACCCAGTACTTC. Its translation is CASSSGQGEETQYF.

This rearrangement joins TRBV9 to TRBJ1-1, with D possibly being TRBD1 (6 bases). This CDR3 contains 16 residues. Deletions cut 4 bases from V and 2 bases from J, with 18 bases between. The germline CDR1 and CDR2 sequences are SGDLS and YYNGEE. The CDR3, as DNA: TGTGCCAGCAGCCCTAGAGGGGACAATCTTAACACTGAAGCTTTCTTT. Residues: CASSPRGDNLNTEAFF.

The chain is built from TRBV10-1 and TRBJ2-7; 13 nucleotides match TRBD2. The junction had 11 bases not matched to a gene; V was cut back by 8 bases and J by 4 bases. CDR3 length equals 16 residues. CDR1 and CDR2 from the germline V gene are WNHNN and SYGVQD (reference sequence). The CDR3 DNA sequence: TGCGCCAGCTGGGAGTGGACTAGCGGGAGATTATACGAGCAGTACTTC. Translated, it gives CASWEWTSGRLYEQYF.

The chain combines TRBV6-5 with TRBJ2-5, with D possibly being TRBD1 (5 bases). This CDR3 spans 13 amino acids. Deletions cut 10 bases from V and 1 base from J, with 13 bases between. Germline CDR1 and CDR2: MNHEY and SVGAGI. DNA of the CDR3: TGTGCCACCCGGCGGACAAGCCAAGAGACCCAGTACTTC. Translating it yields CATRRTSQETQYF.

The chain has TRBV9 and TRBJ2-3, with 16 positions matching TRBD2. V was pared by 3 bases and J by 4 bases, with 14 bases of the junction left unmatched. The CDR3 sequence is 20 residues long. The germline V gene has CDR1 SGDLS and CDR2 YYNGEE. The CDR3 coding sequence is TGTGCCAGCAGCGAGGGACTAGCGGGAGGGCTGAGTCGATTTCCAGATACGCAGTATTTT. Translation gives CASSEGLAGGLSRFPDTQYF. The full variable domain, rest sourced from reference TRBV9 and TRBJ2-3, is DSGVTQTPKHLITATGQRVTLRCSPRSGDLSVYWYQQSLDQGLQFLIQYYNGEERAKGNILERFSAQQFPDLHSELNLSSLELGDSALYFCASSEGLAGGLSRFPDTQYFGPGTRLTVL.

The rearrangement joins TRBV4-1 to TRBJ1-5, with unresolved D. This CDR3 spans 16 amino acids. Trimming took off 0 bases at V and 5 bases at J, with 14 bases between the two ends. The germline CDR1 and CDR2 sequences are MGHRA and YSYEKL. Here the CDR3 reads CASSQEKGVVDQPQHF. CDR3 in DNA: TGCGCCAGCAGCCAAGAAAAGGGAGTTGTCGATCAGCCCCAGCATTTT.

The chain combines TRBV4-1 with TRBJ2-3; D may be TRBD2 (6 bases). Germline assignment: CDR1 MGHRA and CDR2 YSYEKL. With 6 bases removed from V and 4 bases from J, the gap between germline ends came to 14 bases. CDR3 length: 14 residues. The CDR3 loop is CASRPSWGADTQYF. DNA of the CDR3: TGCGCCAGCAGACCAAGCTGGGGGGCAGATACGCAGTATTTT.

The V and J genes are TRBV28 and TRBJ2-7; TRBD2 aligns across 12 bases. Trimming at V came to 2 bases and at J to 5 bases, leaving 4 bases not matched to a gene. CDR1 is MDHEN, CDR2 SYDVKM, per germline. The CDR3 contains 15 residues. DNA of the CDR3: TGTGCCAGCAGTTTAGTCCTAGCGGGAGGGGACGAGCAGTACTTC. It is translated as CASSLVLAGGDEQYF. The variable domain in full, completed from reference TRBV28 and TRBJ2-7, reads DVKVTQSSRYLVKRTGEKVFLECVQDMDHENMFWYRQDPGLGLRLIYFSYDVKMKEKGDIPEGYSVSREKKERFSLILESASTNQTSMYLCASSLVLAGGDEQYFGPGTRLTVT.

The chain uses TRBV7-8 and TRBJ2-5; weak D call: TRBD1 (6 bases). Between the trimmed V and J ends, which lost 5 bases and 2 bases, there was a span of 18 bases. Germline lookup yields CDR1 SGHVS and CDR2 FQNEAQ. This CDR3 is 16 amino acids long. This chain's CDR3 is CASSMPQGTFQETQYF. For the CDR3, the DNA is TGTGCCAGCAGCATGCCTCAGGGGACCTTTCAAGAGACCCAGTACTTC.

The chain uses TRBV3-1 (or the pseudogene TRBV3-2) and TRBJ2-2, with TRBD2 matching over 7 bases. From germline, CDR1 is LGHDT and CDR2 YNNKEL (reference sequence). The CDR3 has 14 amino acids. The V and J ends lost 4 bases and 7 bases, in that order; junction bases with no gene match: 6. The CDR3 DNA reads TGTGCCAGCAGCCTCCTAGCGGCCGGCGGGGAGCTGTTTTTT. Residues: CASSLLAAGGELFF.

The rearrangement links TRBV30 to TRBJ1-1; TRBD1 might be the D (6 bases). Germline lookup yields CDR1 GTSNPN and CDR2 SVGIG (reference sequence). The CDR3 is made up of 13 amino acids. The V and J ends lost 4 bases and 1 base respectively, with 10 bases between them. This chain's CDR3 is CAWKGQPNTEAFF. The CDR3 coding sequence is TGTGCCTGGAAGGGACAACCGAACACTGAAGCTTTCTTT.

V is TRBV5-1 and J is TRBJ2-3; D possibly corresponds to TRBD2 (5 bases). This CDR3 spans 16 amino acids. Germline CDR1 is SGHRS and CDR2 is YFSETQ. The V gene lost 0 bases and the J gene lost 4 bases, with 15 bases spanning the gap. The CDR3 sequence is CASSLAEGVRSDTQYF. In DNA form, the CDR3 reads TGCGCCAGCAGCTTGGCCGAGGGAGTGAGGTCAGATACGCAGTATTTT.

V usage is TRBV27 and J usage is TRBJ2-7, with D perhaps matching TRBD1 (6 bases). V shed 6 bases and J shed 3 bases, with 15 bases lying between them. The CDR3 length is 14 residues. In germline, CDR1 is MNHEY, CDR2 SMNVEV (reference sequence). CDR3 nucleotides: TGTGCCAGCAGGCCCACGGGACAAATCTACGAGCAGTACTTC. This encodes CASRPTGQIYEQYF.

The chain recombines TRBV7-9 with TRBJ2-7; D is perhaps TRBD1 (5 bases). The germline V gene has CDR1 SEHNR and CDR2 FQNEAQ (reference sequence). The CDR3 spans 14 residues. V lost 3 bases, J lost 6 bases, and 15 bases lay in between. This CDR3 reads CASSLSRVYSEQYF. In DNA, the CDR3 is TGTGCCAGCAGCTTGTCCAGGGTTTATTCCGAGCAGTACTTC.

The chain links TRBV19 to TRBJ2-3; 10 bases match TRBD2. Germline CDR1 LNHDA, CDR2 SQIVND (reference sequence). The CDR3 is 15 amino acids. Trimming removed 7 bases from V and 5 bases from J; junction bases left unmatched: 9. CDR3 in amino acids: CASTSGRETVDTQYF. In nucleotides, the CDR3 is TGTGCCAGTACTAGCGGGAGAGAAACGGTAGATACGCAGTATTTT.

J is TRBJ2-7 and V is TRBV10-1, with 8 bases identical to TRBD1. The junction had 8 bases not matched to a gene; V was cut back by 3 bases and J by 1 base. The CDR3 loop spans 16 amino acids. Germline loops: CDR1 WNHNN, CDR2 SYGVQD (reference sequence). Written as DNA, the CDR3 is TGCGCCAGCAGTGACCCCGGGACAGGAGGGTCCTACGAGCAGTACTTC. Protein product: CASSDPGTGGSYEQYF.

The chain combines TRBV30 with TRBJ2-7; TRBD1 is a possible D gene (5 bases). This CDR3 region has 13 residues. Trimming left V 3 bases short and J 0 bases short, with 9 bases between. The germline CDR1 and CDR2 sequences are GTSNPN and SVGIG (reference sequence). The DNA of the CDR3 is TGTGCCTGGAGGCCACAGGACTCCTACGAGCAGTACTTC. The encoded protein is CAWRPQDSYEQYF.

The rearrangement uses TRBV6-6 and TRBJ2-2, with no clear D. The CDR3 is 12 amino acids. The V end was cut by 3 bases, the J end by 6 bases, with 5 bases between. Germline V lookup: CDR1 MNHNY, CDR2 SVGAGI (reference sequence). DNA for the CDR3: TGTGCCAGCAGTTATATGTCCGGGGAGCTGTTTTTT. It yields the protein CASSYMSGELFF.

V usage is TRBV11-3 and J usage is TRBJ1-3; 7 positions match TRBD1. Germline loops: CDR1 SGHNT, CDR2 YENEEA. After removal of 4 bases from V and 4 bases from J, the junction contained 7 bases not matched to a gene. CDR3 length: 15 amino acids. The CDR3 reads CASSSTSGQGNTIYF. CDR3 coding DNA: TGTGCCAGCAGCTCTACATCGGGACAGGGAAACACCATATATTTT. The whole variable domain, remainder taken from reference TRBV11-3 and TRBJ1-3, is EAGVVQSPRYKIIEKKQPVAFWCNPISGHNTLYWYLQNLGQGPELLIRYENEEAVDDSQLPKDRFSAERLKGVDSTLKIQPAELGDSAVYLCASSSTSGQGNTIYFGEGSWLTVV.

The chain couples TRBV4-2 to TRBJ2-3, with TRBD2 identical over 12 bases. V gave up 4 bases and J gave up 4 bases; unmatched junction bases: 3. This CDR3 spans 15 amino acids. Germline V lookup: CDR1 LGHNA, CDR2 YNFKEQ. The CDR3 here is CASSPTSGSSDTQYF. CDR3 coding DNA: TGTGCCAGCAGCCCGACTAGCGGGAGCTCAGATACGCAGTATTTT.

The gene calls are TRBV19 and TRBJ2-2; D gene uncertain. Germline CDR1 reads LNHDA; CDR2 reads SQIVND (reference sequence). The V and J ends lost 3 bases and 0 bases respectively, with 5 bases between them. This CDR3 is 14 amino acids long. The CDR3 DNA reads as TGTGCCAGTAGTATTGGGCCGAACACCGGGGAGCTGTTTTTT. Encoded protein: CASSIGPNTGELFF.

The V and J genes are TRBV5-1 and TRBJ2-2; 9 nucleotides agree with TRBD2. The junction had 4 bases not matched to a gene; V was cut back by 7 bases and J by 0 bases. From germline, CDR1 is SGHRS and CDR2 YFSETQ. CDR3 length equals 15 residues. The CDR3 is CASYAGGANTGELFF. CDR3 nucleotide sequence: TGCGCCAGCTACGCGGGGGGGGCGAACACCGGGGAGCTGTTTTTT.

This clone was seen just once. The chain recombines TRBV19 with TRBJ2-7; TRBD2 aligns across 9 bases. The V segment lost 4 bases and the J segment 5 bases; nucleotides outside the gene matches: 6. The CDR3 is 14 amino acids. CDR1 and CDR2 from the germline V gene are LNHDA and SQIVND (reference sequence). CDR3 coding DNA: TGTGCCAGTAGTAATCCGGCTAGCGGGGACGAGCAGTACTTC. Protein: CASSNPASGDEQYF. The full variable domain, with the rest looked up from reference TRBV19 and TRBJ2-7, is DGGITQSPKYLFRKEGQNVTLSCEQNLNHDAMYWYRQDPGQGLRLIYYSQIVNDFQKGDIAEGYSVSREKKESFPLTVTSAQKNPTAFYLCASSNPASGDEQYFGPGTRLTVT.

V is TRBV29-1 and J is TRBJ2-3; a possible D gene is TRBD1 (6 bases). Per the germline V gene, CDR1 is SQVTM and CDR2 is ANQGSEA. The CDR3 has 12 residues. The V gene lost 2 bases and the J gene lost 4 bases, with 7 bases spanning the gap. CDR3 residues: CSVEQGSDTQYF. CDR3 sequence (DNA): TGCAGCGTTGAACAGGGGTCAGATACGCAGTATTTT.

This CDR3 is CASSQGTSGSGREQFF. The CDR3 DNA reads TGCGCCAGCAGCCAAGGGACTAGCGGGAGTGGGCGGGAGCAGTTCTTC. The chain joins TRBV4-3 to TRBJ2-1, with 13 bases that match TRBD2. CDR1 and CDR2 (germline): LGHNA, YSLEER. CDR3 length equals 16 residues. Trimming at V came to 1 base and at J to 10 bases, leaving 7 bases not matched to a gene.

This sequence joins TRBV7-2 and TRBJ2-5; D unresolved. V gave up 5 bases and J gave up 5 bases, with 9 bases separating them. This CDR3 contains 12 residues. Germline CDR1 SGHTA, CDR2 FQGNSA. The CDR3 loop reads CASSPLQETQYF. The CDR3 DNA is TGTGCCAGCAGCCCCCTTCAGGAGACCCAGTACTTC.

Relative to its sample, this clone is medium-sized. The chain is built from TRBV7-2 and TRBJ2-7; TRBD2 might be the D (6 bases). The CDR3 is 15 residues long. Trimming cost V 2 bases and J 7 bases, with 18 bases left between them. CDR1 is SGHTA and CDR2 is FQGNSA in the germline V gene. The CDR3 spells CASSLNRLVAGEQYF. CDR3 nucleotides: TGTGCCAGCAGCTTAAACAGACTCGTCGCGGGGGAGCAGTACTTC.

This chain joins TRBV28 and TRBJ1-1; possible D gene TRBD1, 5 bases. CDR1 and CDR2 from the germline V gene are MDHEN and SYDVKM. V dropped 3 bases and J dropped 8 bases, with 16 bases sitting between them. The CDR3 is 14 amino acids. CDR3 sequence (DNA): TGTGCCAGCAGTTTGAGGGACTATTGGGCCGAAGCTTTCTTT. Translating gives CASSLRDYWAEAFF.